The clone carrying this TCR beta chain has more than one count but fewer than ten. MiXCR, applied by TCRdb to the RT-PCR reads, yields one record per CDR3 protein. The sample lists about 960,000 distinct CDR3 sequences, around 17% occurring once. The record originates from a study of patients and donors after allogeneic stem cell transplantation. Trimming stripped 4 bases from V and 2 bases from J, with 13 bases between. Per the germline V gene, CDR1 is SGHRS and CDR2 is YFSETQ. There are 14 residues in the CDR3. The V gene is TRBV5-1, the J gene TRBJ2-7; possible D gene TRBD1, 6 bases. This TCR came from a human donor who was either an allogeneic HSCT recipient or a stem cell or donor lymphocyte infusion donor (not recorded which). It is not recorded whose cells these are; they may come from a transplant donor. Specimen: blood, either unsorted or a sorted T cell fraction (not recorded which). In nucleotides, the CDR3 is TGCGCCAGCAGCCCGGGACAACAAACCTACGAGCAGTACTTC. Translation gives CASSPGQQTYEQYF.